These 3 T cell receptor beta chains were sequenced from one sample in a study of T cells in localized non-small cell lung cancer. Sequenced by immunoSEQ multiplex PCR; TCRdb stores in-frame clones only, minus some. The table includes about 64,000 clones, more than 80% detected once. Specimen: PBMCs, collected before any cancer treatment. The receptors were gathered from a man aged 40 to 70 with stage II lung adenocarcinoma.

V and J are TRBV5-1 and TRBJ1-1, with D maybe TRBD1 (5 bases). Trimming pared 4 bases from V and 0 bases from J, leaving 16 bases between. The germline V gene has CDR1 SGHRS and CDR2 YFSETQ. The CDR3 runs 16 residues. The CDR3 reads CASSPSVGQLNTEAFF. The DNA for the CDR3 is TGCGCCAGCAGCCCGTCCGTGGGGCAATTGAACACTGAAGCTTTCTTT.

CDR3 amino acids: CASSLGRAGGFEQPQHF. The CDR3 DNA follows: TGTGCCAGCAGCTTAGGAAGGGCAGGGGGCTTCGAGCAGCCCCAGCATTTT. The V and J genes are TRBV13 and TRBJ1-5, with TRBD1 matching 8 bases. The CDR3 is 17 residues long. Germline trimming cut 0 bases from V and 7 bases from J; bases unmatched to any gene: 11. The germline V gene encodes CDR1 PRHDT and CDR2 FYEKMQ (reference sequence).

The chain combines TRBV9 with TRBJ1-2, with D maybe TRBD1 (6 bases). Germline values: CDR1 SGDLS, CDR2 YYNGEE. The germline V and J ends were trimmed by 2 bases and 1 base, with 9 bases remaining between them. CDR3 length equals 14 residues. The CDR3 is CASSVGQHNYGYTF. The CDR3 nucleotides read TGTGCCAGCAGCGTCGGACAGCATAACTATGGCTACACCTTC.